This entry lists 20 T cell receptor beta chains sequenced from one sample in a study of metastatic and nonmetastatic thyroid tumors. TCRdb called clones again from the PCR reads with MiXCR. The sample includes 25,000 to 35,000 clones, roughly 15% of them seen just once. Not a single patient had been given any form of treatment at any point before undergoing thyroid surgery. The material sequenced was blood. The receptors here all came from a female donor with papillary thyroid cancer or a benign thyroid nodule (not recorded which). Some clones in this sample may be carry-over from other donors' samples.

This clone has ten or more counts. The rearrangement uses TRBV7-6 and TRBJ2-1; TRBD1 or TRBD2 may be the D gene (5 bases each). Germline V gene data show CDR1 as SGHVS and CDR2 as FNYEAQ. The CDR3 runs 17 residues. The ends were cut back, 1 base at V and 4 bases at J, with 17 bases in the middle. Written as DNA, the CDR3 is TGTGCCAGCAGCTTAGGTATGGACCCGGGACCTTACAATGAGCAGTTCTTC. As protein: CASSLGMDPGPYNEQFF.

In regard to this clone: Relative to the germline gene, one junction end is altered; a read error may explain this. The chain couples TRBV30 to TRBJ2-1; D may be TRBD1 (6 bases). The CDR3 covers 17 residues. Germline CDR1 is GTSNPN and CDR2 is SVGIG (reference sequence). CDR3 region: CAWKNLAQGPLYNEQSF. CDR3 DNA sequence: TGTGCCTGGAAAAATCTGGCCCAGGGGCCCCTTTACAATGAGCAGTCCTTC.

This clone showed up many times. V gene TRBV20-1 combines with J gene TRBJ2-3; possibly TRBD1 or TRBD2 for D (5 bases each). Germline CDR1 and CDR2: DFQATT and SNEGSKA (reference sequence). This CDR3 has 13 amino acids. V was shortened by 5 bases and J by 2 bases, with 11 bases between the two germline ends. The CDR3 sequence: CSASGRYTDTQYF. CDR3 DNA sequence: TGCAGTGCTTCGGGACGGTACACAGATACGCAGTATTTT.

This clone was recorded many times. The CDR3 here is CASRRFEGGDNEQFF. Written as DNA, the CDR3 is TGTGCCAGTAGACGTTTTGAGGGAGGGGACAATGAGCAGTTCTTC. V usage is TRBV19 and J usage is TRBJ2-1; 7 positions match TRBD2. V lost 6 bases to trimming and J lost 5 bases; unmatched junction nucleotides: 10. The CDR3 length is 15 residues. Germline CDR1 is LNHDA and CDR2 is SQIVND (reference sequence).

The table lists this clone with many counts. V usage is TRBV5-4 and J usage is TRBJ2-3; 11 nucleotides match TRBD2. This CDR3 is 16 amino acids long. The germline gives CDR1 SGHNT, CDR2 YYREEE (reference sequence). After removal of 1 base from V and 4 bases from J, the junction contained 5 bases not matched to a gene. The CDR3, as DNA: TGTGCCAGCAGCTTGCCGACTAGCGGGATTTCAGATACGCAGTATTTT. Its translation is CASSLPTSGISDTQYF.

This clone was seen at least ten times. The chain combines TRBV11-3 with TRBJ2-7; 12 bases agree with TRBD2. V was pared by 3 bases and J by 1 base, with 1 base of the junction left unmatched. This CDR3 has 15 residues. Germline V CDR1 and CDR2: SGHNT, YENEEA. The CDR3 DNA is TGTGCCAGCAGCTTGGGGACTAGCGGGTCCTACGAGCAGTACTTC. Translated: CASSLGTSGSYEQYF.

This clone was seen many times. The V gene is TRBV20-1, the J gene TRBJ1-4; 8 nucleotides agree with TRBD1. The CDR3 spans 18 residues. The V segment lost 1 base and the J segment 0 bases; nucleotides outside the gene matches: 10. The germline CDR1 and CDR2 sequences are DFQATT and SNEGSKA (reference sequence). CDR3 residues: CSARVAGGGLPTNEKLFF. DNA of the CDR3: TGCAGTGCTAGAGTGGCAGGGGGCGGACTTCCAACTAATGAAAAACTGTTTTTT.

The CDR3, as DNA: TGTGCCAGTCGTGTGGCCCTAGCGGGGACATCCTACGAGCAGTACTTC. Protein product: CASRVALAGTSYEQYF. J is TRBJ2-7 and V is TRBV11-2; 9 bases align to TRBD2. CDR1 is SGHAT, CDR2 FQNNGV, per germline. The V segment lost 9 bases and the J segment 1 base; nucleotides outside the gene matches: 13. The CDR3 totals 16 residues. The full variable domain, completed using reference TRBV11-2 and TRBJ2-7, is EAGVAQSPRYKIIEKRQSVAFWCNPISGHATLYWYQQILGQGPKLLIQFQNNGVVDDSQLPKDRFSAERLKGVDSTLKIQPAKLEDSAVYLCASRVALAGTSYEQYFGPGTRLTVT.

This clone was found a few times. This chain connects TRBV2 to TRBJ2-7; 9 bases map to TRBD2. Per the germline V gene, CDR1 is SNHLY and CDR2 is FYNNEI. With V trimmed by 5 bases and J by 5 bases, 10 bases remained unmatched. The CDR3 spans 15 residues. CDR3 sequence: CASSLTSGSIDEQYF. The CDR3 coding sequence is TGTGCCAGCAGTTTGACTAGCGGTAGTATAGACGAGCAGTACTTC.

This clone was seen more than once but under ten times. The rearrangement uses TRBV2 and TRBJ2-1; D gene unclear. CDR1 is SNHLY, CDR2 FYNNEI, per germline. V gave up 8 bases and J gave up 6 bases, with 17 bases separating them. There are 14 residues in the CDR3. This CDR3 reads CASGRFQAPNEQFF. The CDR3 nucleotides read TGTGCCAGCGGCCGGTTCCAAGCCCCCAATGAGCAGTTCTTC.

The J gene is TRBJ1-6, the V gene TRBV11-2; unclear D gene. The V end lost 4 bases, the J end lost 0 bases, and 13 bases lay between the germline ends. CDR1 and CDR2 from the germline V gene are SGHAT and FQNNGV. The CDR3 loop spans 17 amino acids. CDR3: CASSSPATVSYNSPLHF. CDR3 DNA: TGTGCCAGCAGCTCTCCGGCTACTGTCTCCTATAATTCACCCCTCCACTTT.

This clone was counted ten times or more. The chain joins TRBV24-1 to TRBJ2-6, with 9 bases identical to TRBD1. Trimming at V came to 2 bases and at J to 2 bases, leaving 9 bases not matched to a gene. The CDR3 extends over 19 amino acids. Germline CDR1 KGHDR, CDR2 SFDVKD. The CDR3 coding sequence is TGTGCCACCAGTGATTCCACCGGGACAGGGTGGGCTGGGGCCAACGTCCTGACTTTC. It specifies CATSDSTGTGWAGANVLTF.

By proportion, this clone is medium-sized. V usage is TRBV3-1 and J usage is TRBJ2-7; D gene unclear. The V end lost 2 bases, the J end lost 3 bases, and 2 bases lay between the germline ends. The CDR3 spans 11 residues. CDR1 LGHDT and CDR2 YNNKEL come from the germline V gene (reference sequence). This chain's CDR3 is CASSQLYEQYF. The CDR3 nucleotides are TGTGCCAGCAGCCAACTCTACGAGCAGTACTTC.

Many counts were recorded for this clone. V gene TRBV7-2 combines with J gene TRBJ2-7; 7 nucleotides align to TRBD1. Germline trimming cut 5 bases from V and 0 bases from J; bases unmatched to any gene: 4. Per the germline V gene, CDR1 is SGHTA and CDR2 is FQGNSA. The CDR3 extends over 14 amino acids. In DNA, the CDR3 is TGTGCCAGCAGCCCTAGGGGGCTCTCCTACGAGCAGTACTTC. Translated: CASSPRGLSYEQYF.

The chain is built from TRBV10-3 and TRBJ1-2, with 9 bases lining up with TRBD1. Looked up from germline, CDR1 is ENHRY and CDR2 is SYGVKD. V lost 5 bases to trimming and J lost 7 bases; unmatched junction nucleotides: 20. The CDR3 is made up of 18 amino acids. The CDR3 DNA reads TGTGCCATCAGTAGCGGTATGAGGGACAGGGTAACGGGAACTGGCTACACCTTC. Residues: CAISSGMRDRVTGTGYTF.

As concerns this clone: This may be a read error: a much more frequent sequence differs by one nucleotide. Other nucleotide sequences from this sample produce the same CDR3. The chain joins TRBV20-1 to TRBJ2-3; D remains unclear. Germline V gene data show CDR1 as DFQATT and CDR2 as SNEGSKA (reference sequence). CDR3 length: 14 amino acids. This CDR3 reads CSARAYSTTDTQYF. The CDR3 DNA reads as TGCAGTGCAAGAGCCTACAGTACGACAGATACGCAGTATTTT.

The sample holds many counts of this clone. V usage is TRBV9 and J usage is TRBJ2-7; D possibly corresponds to TRBD2 (6 bases). This CDR3 has 13 amino acids. CDR1 is SGDLS, CDR2 YYNGEE, per germline. Trimming took off 5 bases at V and 3 bases at J, with 12 bases between the two ends. Written as DNA, the CDR3 is TGTGCCAGCAGGGAGGGAGTAGGCTACGAGCAGTACTTC. Amino acids: CASREGVGYEQYF.

This clone was seen at least ten times. The genes are TRBV9 and TRBJ2-1, with 8 positions matching TRBD2. CDR3 size: 15 residues. The V and J ends lost 3 bases and 6 bases, in that order; junction bases with no gene match: 8. CDR1 and CDR2 (germline): SGDLS, YYNGEE. CDR3: CASSGSGTPPNEQFF. DNA for the CDR3: TGTGCCAGCAGCGGTAGCGGGACCCCGCCCAATGAGCAGTTCTTC.

This clone was recorded many times. The genes are TRBV28 and TRBJ2-7; D is perhaps TRBD1 or TRBD2 (7 bases each). Germline values: CDR1 MDHEN, CDR2 SYDVKM. The CDR3 is 14 residues long. V was clipped by 5 bases and J by 5 bases, with 16 bases between them. CDR3 amino acids: CASSKAGQFHEQYF. CDR3 bases: TGTGCCAGCAGTAAAGCGGGACAGTTCCACGAGCAGTACTTC.

This clone occurred many times. The genes are TRBV18 and TRBJ2-4; possibly TRBD2 for D (7 bases). The CDR3 has 16 residues. The germline V and J ends were trimmed by 1 base and 8 bases, with 18 bases remaining between them. Germline loops: CDR1 KGHSH, CDR2 LQKENI. The CDR3, as DNA: TGTGCCAGCTCACCACAGACGGGGGGCGCGGGGGACATTCAGTACTTC. Protein sequence: CASSPQTGGAGDIQYF. Looking up the rest from reference TRBV18 and TRBJ2-4 gives the full variable domain: NAGVMQNPRHLVRRRGQEARLRCSPMKGHSHVYWYRQLPEEGLKFMVYLQKENIIDESGMPKERFSAEFPKEGPSILRIQQVVRGDSAAYFCASSPQTGGAGDIQYFGAGTRLSVL.